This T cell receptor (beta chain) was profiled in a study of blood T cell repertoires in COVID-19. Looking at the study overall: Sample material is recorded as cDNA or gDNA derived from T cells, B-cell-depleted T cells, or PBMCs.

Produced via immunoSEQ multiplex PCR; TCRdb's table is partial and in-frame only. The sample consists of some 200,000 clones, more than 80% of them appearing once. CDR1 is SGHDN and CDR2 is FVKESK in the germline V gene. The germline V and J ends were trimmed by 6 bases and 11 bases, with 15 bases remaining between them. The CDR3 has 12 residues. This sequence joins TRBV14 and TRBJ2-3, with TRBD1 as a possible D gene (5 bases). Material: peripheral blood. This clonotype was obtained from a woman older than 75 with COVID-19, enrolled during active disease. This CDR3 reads CASRPQGWGQYF. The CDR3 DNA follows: TGTGCCAGCAGACCGCAGGGCTGGGGGCAGTATTTT.